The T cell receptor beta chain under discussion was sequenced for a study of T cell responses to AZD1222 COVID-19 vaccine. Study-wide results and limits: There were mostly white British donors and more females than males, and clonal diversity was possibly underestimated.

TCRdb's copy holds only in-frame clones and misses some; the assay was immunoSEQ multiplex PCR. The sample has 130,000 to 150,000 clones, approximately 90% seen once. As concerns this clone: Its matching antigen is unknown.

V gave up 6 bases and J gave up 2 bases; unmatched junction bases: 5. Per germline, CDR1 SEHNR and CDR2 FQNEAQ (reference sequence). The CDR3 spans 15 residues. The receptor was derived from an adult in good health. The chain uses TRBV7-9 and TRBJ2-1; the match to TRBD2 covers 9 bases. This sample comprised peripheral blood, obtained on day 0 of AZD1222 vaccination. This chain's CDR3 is CASRAGGGTYNEQFF. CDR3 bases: TGTGCCAGCAGAGCGGGGGGAGGGACCTACAATGAGCAGTTCTTC.